Presented here are 29 T cell receptor beta chains from one specimen sequenced in a study of blood T cell repertoires in COVID-19. Sequenced by immunoSEQ multiplex PCR; TCRdb stores in-frame clones only, minus some. The table lists about 200,000 clones, roughly 83% of them singletons. The sequenced sample consisted of PBMCs or T cells enriched from blood (not recorded which). These receptors were collected from a man in his forties or fifties with acute COVID-19.

This clone was seen just once. The chain combines TRBV6-2 or TRBV6-3 with TRBJ1-1, with 7 bases that match TRBD1. V was pared by 2 bases and J by 1 base, with 13 bases of the junction left unmatched. The CDR3 is 18 amino acids. CDR1 is MNHEY and CDR2 is SVGEGT in the germline V gene. The chain's CDR3 is CASSYTKRQGPRNTEAFF. Written as DNA, the CDR3 is TGTGCCAGCAGTTACACTAAAAGACAGGGCCCTCGGAACACTGAAGCTTTCTTT.

In this sample, this clone turned up once. The CDR3 bases are TGTGCCAGCAGTTTACGACAGAAAAACATTCAGTACTTC. Its protein is CASSLRQKNIQYF. The chain links TRBV28 to TRBJ2-4; TRBD1 is a possible D gene (5 bases). The CDR3 loop spans 13 amino acids. The germline V gene encodes CDR1 MDHEN and CDR2 SYDVKM. V shed 2 bases and J shed 4 bases, with 6 bases lying between them.

The chain uses TRBV2 and TRBJ2-1; TRBD2 matches 9 bases. Looked up from germline, CDR1 is SNHLY and CDR2 is FYNNEI. The CDR3 contains 14 residues. V trimming: 10 bases; J trimming: 0 bases; junction bases outside the gene matches: 4. CDR3 sequence reads: CATNSGSSYNEQFF. CDR3 bases: TGTGCCACGAATAGCGGGAGCTCCTACAATGAGCAGTTCTTC.

V gene TRBV28 combines with J gene TRBJ1-3, with D tentatively TRBD1 (6 bases). The CDR3 has 15 residues. V was pared by 6 bases and J by 0 bases, with 12 bases between. Germline lookup yields CDR1 MDHEN and CDR2 SYDVKM. This CDR3 is CASSLGQYSGNTIYF. In nucleotides, the CDR3 is TGTGCCAGCAGCCTTGGACAGTACTCTGGAAACACCATATATTTT.

Note on this clone: One end of the junction varies from germline; a read error may be responsible. The chain recombines TRBV18 with TRBJ2-3; D possibly corresponds to TRBD1 (6 bases). The length of the CDR3 is 15 residues. Germline CDR1 is KGHSH and CDR2 is LQKENI. CDR3 in amino acids: CASSPRRGSTDTQYF. CDR3 nucleotides: TGTGCCAGCTCGCCACGAAGGGGGAGCACAGATACGCAGTATTTT.

The chain is built from TRBV28 and TRBJ1-1, with 7 bases identical to TRBD1. Trimming at V came to 8 bases and at J to 11 bases, leaving 11 bases not matched to a gene. The V gene's germline CDR1 is MDHEN and CDR2 SYDVKM. The CDR3 has 12 amino acids. The CDR3, as DNA: TGTGCCAGCGCCCAGGGGGGCTACCCGGCTTTCTTT. Translating it yields CASAQGGYPAFF.

The chain joins TRBV28 to TRBJ1-3; no firm D call. CDR1 and CDR2 from the germline V gene are MDHEN and SYDVKM. V was shortened by 7 bases and J by 4 bases, with 11 bases between the two germline ends. The CDR3 covers 13 residues. The CDR3 region is CASIVVSGNTIYF. CDR3 bases: TGTGCCAGCATTGTCGTTTCGGGAAACACCATATATTTT.

The chain has TRBV6-2 or TRBV6-3 and TRBJ2-5, with no clear D. This CDR3 is built from 13 residues. V was clipped by 3 bases and J by 2 bases, with 7 bases between them. In germline, CDR1 is MNHEY, CDR2 SVGEGT. The CDR3 nucleotides are TGTGCCAGCAGTTATGGGCCACAAGAGACCCAGTACTTC. It yields the protein CASSYGPQETQYF.

The chain couples TRBV14 to TRBJ2-2, with D maybe TRBD1 (5 bases). Germline V gene sequence: CDR1 SGHDN, CDR2 FVKESK. CDR3 length: 14 residues. Trimming pared 2 bases from V and 4 bases from J, leaving 8 bases between. The CDR3 nucleotides are TGTGCCAGCAGCCAATCCAGGGTCACCGGGGAGCTGTTTTTT. This codes for CASSQSRVTGELFF.

The chain carries TRBV1 and TRBJ2-1; the table assigns TRBD2, which was not confirmed against the DNA. TRBV1 is reported as a pseudogene. This CDR3 region has 16 residues. The chain's CDR3 is CTSSPGTSGRRNEQFF. The CDR3 DNA is TGCACCAGCAGCCCTGGGACTAGCGGGAGGAGGAATGAGCAGTTCTTC.

The V gene is TRBV3-1 (or the pseudogene TRBV3-2), the J gene TRBJ1-2; the match to TRBD1 covers 7 bases. This CDR3 contains 16 residues. Germline V gene lookup returns CDR1 LGHDT and CDR2 YNNKEL (reference sequence). Unmatched junction bases numbered 11, after V lost 0 bases and J lost 7 bases. In nucleotides, the CDR3 is TGTGCCAGCAGCCAAGATCTTACAGGGGCAAGCGTTGGCTACACCTTC. Amino acids: CASSQDLTGASVGYTF.

This chain joins TRBV27 and TRBJ1-6; maybe TRBD1 (5 bases). Germline V gene data show CDR1 as MNHEY and CDR2 as SMNVEV (reference sequence). V lost 2 bases and J lost 12, with 14 bases in between. The CDR3 contains 14 residues. The DNA of the CDR3 is TGTGCCAGCAGTTTAGAGGGACTCAATCTACCCCTCCACTTT. This gives the protein CASSLEGLNLPLHF.

The table lists this clone with many counts. The chain is built from TRBV6-5 and TRBJ2-3; TRBD2 matches 9 bases. V gave up 6 bases and J gave up 3 bases; unmatched junction bases: 7. Germline CDR1 and CDR2: MNHEY and SVGAGI. CDR3 length equals 15 residues. The chain's CDR3 is CASRGTSKSTDTQYF. The DNA for the CDR3 is TGTGCCAGCAGGGGGACTAGCAAGTCGACAGATACGCAGTATTTT.

As concerns this clone: In the same sample, other DNA sequences code for this CDR3. This sequence joins TRBV6-5 and TRBJ2-5, with D possibly TRBD2 on 6 matching bases. The germline CDR1 and CDR2 sequences are MNHEY and SVGAGI. The length of the CDR3 is 12 residues. Trimming took 4 bases from V and 5 from J, leaving 8 bases between them. Here the CDR3 DNA reads TGTGCCAGCAGTTTGGAGGGGGAGACCCAGTACTTC. Translated: CASSLEGETQYF.

The V call is TRBV5-1, the J call TRBJ1-2; unclear D gene. The CDR3 runs to 14 residues. Trimming shortened V by 0 bases and J by 8 bases, and 14 bases separated the two germline ends. In germline, CDR1 is SGHRS, CDR2 YFSETQ. The CDR3 region has the DNA TGCGCCAGCAGCTTGGCCGCGGGTCCAGGAGGCTACACCTTC. Amino acid sequence: CASSLAAGPGGYTF. The whole variable domain, remainder taken from reference TRBV5-1 and TRBJ1-2, is KAGVTQTPRYLIKTRGQQVTLSCSPISGHRSVSWYQQTPGQGLQFLFEYFSETQRNKGNFPGRFSGRQFSNSRSEMNVSTLELGDSALYLCASSLAAGPGGYTFGSGTRLTVV.

This chain links TRBV30 with TRBJ1-5; D not certain. The CDR3 has 13 amino acids. V was clipped by 0 bases and J by 7 bases, with 10 bases between them. Germline V gene data show CDR1 as GTSNPN and CDR2 as SVGIG (reference sequence). The CDR3 DNA reads as TGTGCCTGGAGTGTCCGTGGCGGGCAGCCCCAGCATTTT. Translation gives CAWSVRGGQPQHF.

The chain is built from TRBV6-5 and TRBJ1-5; 7 bases align to TRBD1. Unmatched junction bases numbered 6, after V lost 6 bases and J lost 7 bases. Looked up from germline, CDR1 is MNHEY and CDR2 is SVGAGI. The CDR3 consists of 13 residues. CDR3 protein: CASSDRAGQPQHF. Written as DNA, the CDR3 is TGTGCCAGCAGCGACAGGGCGGGACAGCCCCAGCATTTT.

J is TRBJ1-2 and V is TRBV3-1 (or the pseudogene TRBV3-2), with 9 nucleotides matching TRBD1. The germline CDR1 and CDR2 sequences are LGHDT and YNNKEL (reference sequence). The CDR3 has 15 residues. Losses at the gene ends were 1 base for V and 8 bases for J; bases not matched to a gene: 8. The CDR3 is CASSQGSQGQGGYTF. The CDR3 nucleotides read TGTGCCAGCAGCCAAGGATCACAGGGACAGGGAGGCTACACCTTC.

This clone appeared a single time. The chain uses TRBV14 and TRBJ1-6, with D possibly being TRBD1 (5 bases). V shed 2 bases and J shed 10 bases, with 12 bases lying between them. The germline V gene has CDR1 SGHDN and CDR2 FVKESK. The CDR3 consists of 14 residues. CDR3 sequence reads: CASSQTWGSSPLHF. The CDR3 nucleotides are TGTGCCAGCAGCCAAACGTGGGGCAGCTCACCCCTCCACTTT.

This chain uses TRBV5-1 with TRBJ2-3, with a tentative D call TRBD2 (6 bases). From germline, CDR1 is SGHRS and CDR2 YFSETQ. CDR3 size: 14 residues. Deletions cut 6 bases from V and 6 bases from J, with 17 bases between. The CDR3 DNA reads TGCGCCAGCAAATCGGAGCGGGTCCGGGATACGCAGTATTTT. Translating it yields CASKSERVRDTQYF.

This clone was counted once. This rearrangement joins TRBV19 to TRBJ1-5; 8 bases fit TRBD1. J gave up 7 bases and V 5 bases, and 10 bases lay outside the gene matches. The CDR3 covers 15 residues. Germline CDR1 and CDR2: LNHDA and SQIVND (reference sequence). CDR3 in amino acids: CASSVGTGQGQPQHF. As DNA, the CDR3 is TGTGCCAGTAGTGTTGGGACAGGCCAGGGCCAGCCCCAGCATTTT.

J is TRBJ2-7 and V is TRBV5-8; D not certain. This CDR3 has 15 amino acids. V lost 0 bases and J lost 6, with 16 bases in between. CDR1 is SGHTS and CDR2 is YDEGEE in the germline V gene. CDR3 amino acids: CASSLELLLSPEQYF. In DNA form, the CDR3 reads TGTGCCAGCAGCTTGGAACTCCTATTGTCCCCCGAGCAGTACTTC.

The genes are TRBV30 and TRBJ2-2; 12 bases line up with TRBD2. This CDR3 has 15 amino acids. J gave up 5 bases and V 4 bases, and 5 bases lay outside the gene matches. CDR1 is GTSNPN, CDR2 SVGIG, per germline (reference sequence). Written as DNA, the CDR3 is TGTGCCTGGATGGCTAGCGGGAGGGGAACCGGGGAGCTGTTTTTT. It translates to CAWMASGRGTGELFF. The full variable domain, completed using reference TRBV30 and TRBJ2-2, is SQTIHQWPATLVQPVGSPLSLECTVEGTSNPNLYWYRQAAGRGLQLLFYSVGIGQISSEVPQNLSASRPQDRQFILSSKKLLLSDSGFYLCAWMASGRGTGELFFGEGSRLTVL.

This clone is a singleton in its sample. This chain uses TRBV11-3 with TRBJ2-1; D is unresolved. V was shortened by 2 bases and J by 6 bases, with 11 bases between the two germline ends. CDR3 length equals 14 residues. Germline V gene data show CDR1 as SGHNT and CDR2 as YENEEA. DNA of the CDR3: TGTGCCAGCAGCTTAAACCCAGGAACCAATGAGCAGTTCTTC. This translates into CASSLNPGTNEQFF.

V and J are TRBV19 and TRBJ1-5; 7 nucleotides line up with TRBD1. Germline V CDR1 and CDR2: LNHDA, SQIVND (reference sequence). The V and J ends lost 7 bases and 1 base, in that order; junction bases with no gene match: 10. The CDR3 runs to 16 residues. In nucleotides, the CDR3 is TGTGCCAGTATCGAACAGGGGAGTAGGAGCAATCAGCCCCAGCATTTT. It yields the protein CASIEQGSRSNQPQHF.

The V call is TRBV13, the J call TRBJ1-1; 8 bases match TRBD1. The CDR3 sequence is 15 residues long. Germline loops: CDR1 PRHDT, CDR2 FYEKMQ (reference sequence). With V trimmed by 4 bases and J by 3 bases, 7 bases remained unmatched. CDR3 protein: CASSSDGQGDTEAFF. CDR3 sequence (DNA): TGTGCCAGCAGCTCGGACGGACAGGGCGACACTGAAGCTTTCTTT.

This chain links TRBV27 with TRBJ2-7, with a tentative D call TRBD1 (5 bases). The CDR3 totals 14 residues. V lost 4 bases and J lost 5, with 15 bases in between. CDR1 and CDR2 from the germline V gene are MNHEY and SMNVEV (reference sequence). CDR3 DNA sequence: TGTGCCAGCAGTTGGCTTCGCAGGGCCAACGAGCAGTACTTC. It specifies CASSWLRRANEQYF.

On this clone: This CDR3 is also generated by other DNA sequences in the sample. This chain joins TRBV2 and TRBJ2-5, with D perhaps TRBD1 (5 bases). The germline CDR1 and CDR2 sequences are SNHLY and FYNNEI. Trimming left V 3 bases short and J 1 base short, with 9 bases between. The CDR3 consists of 14 residues. Here the CDR3 DNA reads TGTGCCAGCAGTGAGGGGCAGGGCCAAGAGACCCAGTACTTC. This encodes CASSEGQGQETQYF.

This chain links TRBV11-3 with TRBJ2-1; possibly TRBD2 for D (5 bases). In germline, CDR1 is SGHNT, CDR2 YENEEA. This CDR3 spans 14 amino acids. V lost 6 bases and J lost 9, with 18 bases in between. CDR3 residues: CASSLPPDFLEQFF. CDR3 nucleotides: TGTGCCAGCAGTCTTCCCCCGGACTTCCTTGAGCAGTTCTTC.